This T cell receptor beta chain emerged from a study of cytomegalovirus exposure and HLA in healthy donors. Regarding the study as a whole: The study found most TCR sequences rare, yet found some public TCRs in many donors.

Germline-derived CDR1 and CDR2 are SEHNR and FQNEAQ (reference sequence). V lost 6 bases to trimming and J lost 7 bases, with 19 bases between them. The CDR3 totals 15 residues. The data were produced by immunoSEQ multiplex PCR, yet TCRdb's version contains in-frame clones alone and is incomplete. The sample holds about 190,000 clones, 84% seen once. About this clone: Its antigen is undetermined.

V gene TRBV7-9 combines with J gene TRBJ2-1; D possibly corresponds to TRBD2 (6 bases). Sequenced input: PBMCs. This TCR was recovered from a woman aged 18-29 years in good health and CMV-seropositive. CDR3 amino acids: CASSPPGRGLNEQFF. CDR3 in DNA: TGTGCCAGCAGTCCCCCGGGGCGGGGATTAAATGAGCAGTTCTTC.